Only one count was recorded for the clone carrying this T cell receptor (beta chain). This sample is part of a study of OX40 agonist ivuxolimab in advanced cancers. About the study: Patients were infused with ivuxolimab every 2 weeks at 0.01 to 10 mg/kg.

Sequencing was performed with immunoSEQ multiplex PCR; in TCRdb, only in-frame clones are kept and a portion is missing. This table holds 30,000 to 40,000 clones, roughly 89% found once. The CDR3 has 15 residues. Looked up from germline, CDR1 is MDHEN and CDR2 is SYDVKM. Deletions cut 6 bases from V and 4 bases from J, with 15 bases between. The sequence derives from an adult with an advanced solid tumor such as melanoma, head and neck, liver or kidney cancer. This chain links TRBV28 with TRBJ1-4; D is undetermined. The sequenced sample was CD4+ or CD8+ T cells sorted from blood, obtained in a trial of the OX40 agonist ivuxolimab. The DNA for the CDR3 is TGTGCCAGCAGCCTCGGGTCAGTGAATAATGAAAAACTGTTTTTT. This translates into CASSLGSVNNEKLFF.